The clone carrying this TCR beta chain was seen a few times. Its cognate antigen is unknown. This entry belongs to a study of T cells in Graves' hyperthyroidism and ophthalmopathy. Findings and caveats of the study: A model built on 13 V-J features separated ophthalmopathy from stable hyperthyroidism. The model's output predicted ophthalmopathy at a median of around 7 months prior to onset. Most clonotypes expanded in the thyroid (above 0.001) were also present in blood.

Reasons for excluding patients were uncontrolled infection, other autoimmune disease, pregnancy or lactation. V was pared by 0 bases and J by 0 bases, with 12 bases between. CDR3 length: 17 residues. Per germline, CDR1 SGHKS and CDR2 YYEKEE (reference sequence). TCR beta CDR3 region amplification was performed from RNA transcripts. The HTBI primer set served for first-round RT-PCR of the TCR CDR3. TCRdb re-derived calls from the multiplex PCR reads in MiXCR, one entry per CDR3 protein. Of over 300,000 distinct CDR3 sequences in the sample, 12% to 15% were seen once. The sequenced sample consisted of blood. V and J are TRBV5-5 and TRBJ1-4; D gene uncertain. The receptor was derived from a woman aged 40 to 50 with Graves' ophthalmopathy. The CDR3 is CASSLGTLLATNEKLFF. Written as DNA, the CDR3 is TGTGCCAGCAGCTTGGGGACTCTCCTTGCAACTAATGAAAAACTGTTTTTT.